The next 10 T cell receptor beta chains were all read from a single sample in a study of cytomegalovirus exposure and HLA in healthy donors. The PCR employed 60 Vbeta primers together with 13 Jbeta primers. This table comes from immunoSEQ multiplex PCR, and its TCRdb copy is limited to in-frame clones, with some not included. The sample has roughly 200,000 clones, approximately 80% seen once. The sample consisted of PBMCs. These receptors came from a young woman in good health and CMV-seronegative.

The chain is built from TRBV6-5 and TRBJ1-2; D is uncertain. Germline lookup yields CDR1 MNHEY and CDR2 SVGAGI. This CDR3 has 13 residues. V was pared by 6 bases and J by 4 bases, with 12 bases between. The CDR3 DNA is TGTGCCAGCAGCAATCCGTCAGTCTATGGCTACACCTTC. Protein: CASSNPSVYGYTF.

The chain carries TRBV21-1 and TRBJ2-7; TRBD2 is the table's D call and was not checked against the DNA. TRBV21-1 is an annotated pseudogene. The CDR3 loop spans 19 amino acids. The CDR3 protein is CASSDVGRLAGPESYEQYV. In DNA form, the CDR3 reads TGTGCCAGCAGCGACGTTGGGAGACTAGCGGGACCTGAGTCCTACGAGCAGTACGTC.

The chain joins TRBV28 to TRBJ2-7; possible D gene TRBD2, 6 bases. V lost 6 bases, J lost 9 bases, and 18 bases lay in between. The germline V gene has CDR1 MDHEN and CDR2 SYDVKM. This CDR3 has 13 amino acids. This CDR3 is CASRSGTGTGQYF. In DNA, the CDR3 is TGTGCCAGCAGGTCCGGGACTGGCACCGGGCAGTACTTC.

CDR3 in DNA: TGTGCCAGCAGCTCCCCGGACAGGGGGCGCAGGTACACTGAAGCTTTCTTT. This sequence encodes CASSSPDRGRRYTEAFF. The chain carries TRBV7-2 and TRBJ1-1; 11 bases align to TRBD1. The CDR3 runs to 17 residues. V lost 4 bases and J lost 3; bases outside the gene matches: 10. Looked up from germline, CDR1 is SGHTA and CDR2 is FQGNSA.

The V and J genes are TRBV9 and TRBJ2-1, with 7 bases aligning to TRBD2. Germline assignment: CDR1 SGDLS and CDR2 YYNGEE. Trimming at V came to 3 bases and at J to 0 bases, leaving 3 bases not matched to a gene. CDR3 size: 15 residues. The CDR3 spells CASSATSVSYNEQFF. CDR3 coding DNA: TGTGCCAGCAGCGCCACTAGCGTCTCCTACAATGAGCAGTTCTTC.

This sequence joins TRBV9 and TRBJ1-2; TRBD1 might be the D (6 bases). The CDR3 has 13 residues. V was pared by 3 bases and J by 8 bases, with 14 bases between. The V gene's germline CDR1 is SGDLS and CDR2 YYNGEE. In DNA form, the CDR3 reads TGTGCCAGCAGCGGGGACAAGAAATCGGGCTACACCTTC. Amino acids: CASSGDKKSGYTF.

The chain is built from TRBV5-1 and TRBJ2-1, with TRBD2 identical over 7 bases. Germline CDR1 reads SGHRS; CDR2 reads YFSETQ. This CDR3 comprises 18 residues. The V and J ends lost 0 bases and 0 bases, in that order; junction bases with no gene match: 9. The DNA for the CDR3 is TGCGCCAGCAGCTTGGGAGGGATAGCGGGCTTCTCCTACAATGAGCAGTTCTTC. This encodes CASSLGGIAGFSYNEQFF.

The J gene is TRBJ2-1, the V gene TRBV7-9; the D gene is possibly TRBD2 (6 bases). CDR3 length: 13 amino acids. V lost 6 bases and J 5 bases, leaving 11 bases between the germline ends. CDR1 and CDR2 (germline): SEHNR, FQNEAQ (reference sequence). This chain's CDR3 is CASRQRADNEQFF. The CDR3, as DNA: TGTGCCAGCAGGCAGCGGGCTGACAATGAGCAGTTCTTC.

The J gene is TRBJ2-7, the V gene TRBV30, with 8 bases aligning to TRBD2. The CDR3 extends over 13 amino acids. CDR1 and CDR2 (germline): GTSNPN, SVGIG (reference sequence). Unmatched junction bases numbered 6, after V lost 2 bases and J lost 6 bases. The CDR3 is CAWSSGGRSEQYF. CDR3 DNA sequence: TGTGCCTGGAGTTCTGGCGGGAGGTCCGAGCAGTACTTC.

V gene TRBV30 combines with J gene TRBJ2-5, with 7 bases that match TRBD1. The CDR3 spans 13 residues. Trimming removed 7 bases from V and 1 base from J; junction bases left unmatched: 6. Germline assignment: CDR1 GTSNPN and CDR2 SVGIG (reference sequence). The CDR3 here is CAFTGVRQETQYF. Here the CDR3 DNA reads TGTGCCTTTACAGGGGTTCGCCAAGAGACCCAGTACTTC.